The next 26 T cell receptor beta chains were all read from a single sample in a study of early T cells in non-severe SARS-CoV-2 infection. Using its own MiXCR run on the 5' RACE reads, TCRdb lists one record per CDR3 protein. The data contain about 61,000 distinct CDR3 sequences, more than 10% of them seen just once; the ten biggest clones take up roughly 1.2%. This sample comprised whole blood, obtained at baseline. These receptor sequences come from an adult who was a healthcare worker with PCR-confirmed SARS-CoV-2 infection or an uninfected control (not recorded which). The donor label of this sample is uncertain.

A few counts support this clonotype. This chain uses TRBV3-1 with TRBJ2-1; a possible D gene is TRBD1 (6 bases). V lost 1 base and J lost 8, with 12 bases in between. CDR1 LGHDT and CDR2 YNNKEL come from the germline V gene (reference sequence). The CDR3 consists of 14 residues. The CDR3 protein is CASSQGQGFDEQFF. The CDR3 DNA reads TGTGCCAGCAGCCAAGGTCAGGGGTTTGATGAGCAGTTCTTC.

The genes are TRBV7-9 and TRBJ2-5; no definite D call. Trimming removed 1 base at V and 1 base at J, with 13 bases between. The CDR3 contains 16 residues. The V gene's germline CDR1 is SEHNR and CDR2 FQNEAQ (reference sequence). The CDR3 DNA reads TGTGCCAGCAGCTTAGAGGGCAGAACAACCCAAGAGACCCAGTACTTC. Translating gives CASSLEGRTTQETQYF.

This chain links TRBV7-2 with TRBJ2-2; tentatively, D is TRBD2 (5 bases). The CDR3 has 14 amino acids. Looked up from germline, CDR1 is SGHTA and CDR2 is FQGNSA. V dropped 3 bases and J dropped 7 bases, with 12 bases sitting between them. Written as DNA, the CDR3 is TGTGCCAGCAGCTTTTACCGAGGGAGCGGGGAGCTGTTTTTT. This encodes CASSFYRGSGELFF.

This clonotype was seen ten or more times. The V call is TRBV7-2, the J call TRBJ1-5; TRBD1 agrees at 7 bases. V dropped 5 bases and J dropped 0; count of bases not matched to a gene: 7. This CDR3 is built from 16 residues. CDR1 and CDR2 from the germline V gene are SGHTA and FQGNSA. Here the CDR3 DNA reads TGTGCCAGCAGCGCCACAGGGGTTGGTAGCAATCAGCCCCAGCATTTT. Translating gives CASSATGVGSNQPQHF.

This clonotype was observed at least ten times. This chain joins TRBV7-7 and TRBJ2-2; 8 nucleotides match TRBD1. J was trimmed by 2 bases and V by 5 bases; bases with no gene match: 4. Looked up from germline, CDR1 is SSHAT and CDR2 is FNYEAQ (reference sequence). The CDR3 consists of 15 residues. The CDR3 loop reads CASSRGQANTGELFF. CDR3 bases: TGTGCCAGCAGCCGGGGACAGGCCAACACCGGGGAGCTGTTTTTT.

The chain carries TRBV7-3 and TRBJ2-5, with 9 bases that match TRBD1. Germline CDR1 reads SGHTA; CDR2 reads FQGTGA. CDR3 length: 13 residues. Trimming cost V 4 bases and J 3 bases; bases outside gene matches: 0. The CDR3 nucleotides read TGTGCCAGCAGCTGGGACAGGGAAGAGACCCAGTACTTC. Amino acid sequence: CASSWDREETQYF. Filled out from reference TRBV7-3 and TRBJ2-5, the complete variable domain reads GAGVSQTPSNKVTEKGKYVELRCDPISGHTALYWYRQSLGQGPEFLIYFQGTGAADDSGLPNDRFFAVRPEGSVSTLKIQRTERGDSAVYLCASSWDREETQYFGPGTRLLVL.

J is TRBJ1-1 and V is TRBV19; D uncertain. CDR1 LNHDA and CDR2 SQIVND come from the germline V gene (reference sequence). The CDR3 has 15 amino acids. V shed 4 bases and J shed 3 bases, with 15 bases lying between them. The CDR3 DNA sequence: TGTGCCAGTAGTAACCCCCAGGAAACGGACACTGAAGCTTTCTTT. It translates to CASSNPQETDTEAFF.

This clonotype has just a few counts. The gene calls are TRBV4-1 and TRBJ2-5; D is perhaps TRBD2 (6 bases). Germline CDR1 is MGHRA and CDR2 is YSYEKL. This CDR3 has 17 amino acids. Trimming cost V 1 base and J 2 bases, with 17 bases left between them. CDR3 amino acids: CASSQGPLARDQETQYF. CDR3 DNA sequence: TGCGCCAGCAGCCAAGGTCCCCTAGCGAGAGATCAAGAGACCCAGTACTTC.

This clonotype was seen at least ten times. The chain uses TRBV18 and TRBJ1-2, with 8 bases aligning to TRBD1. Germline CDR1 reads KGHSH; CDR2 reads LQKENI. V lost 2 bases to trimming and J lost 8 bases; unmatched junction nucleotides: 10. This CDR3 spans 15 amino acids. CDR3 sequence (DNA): TGTGCCAGCTCACCAAGGGGACAGGCCTTGGAAGGCTACACCTTC. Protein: CASSPRGQALEGYTF.

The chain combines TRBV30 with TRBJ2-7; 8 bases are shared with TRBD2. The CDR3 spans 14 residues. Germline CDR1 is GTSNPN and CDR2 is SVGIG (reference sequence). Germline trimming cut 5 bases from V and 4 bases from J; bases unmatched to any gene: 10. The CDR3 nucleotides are TGTGCCTGGGCCCCGCAGCGGGGGATTTACGAGCAGTACGTC. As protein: CAWAPQRGIYEQYV.

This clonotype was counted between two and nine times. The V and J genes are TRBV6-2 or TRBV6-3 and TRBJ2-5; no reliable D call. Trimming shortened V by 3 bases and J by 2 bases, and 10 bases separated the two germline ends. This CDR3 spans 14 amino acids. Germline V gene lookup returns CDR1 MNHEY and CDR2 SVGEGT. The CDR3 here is CASSYSWPQETQYF. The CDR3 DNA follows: TGTGCCAGCAGTTATAGCTGGCCTCAAGAGACCCAGTACTTC.

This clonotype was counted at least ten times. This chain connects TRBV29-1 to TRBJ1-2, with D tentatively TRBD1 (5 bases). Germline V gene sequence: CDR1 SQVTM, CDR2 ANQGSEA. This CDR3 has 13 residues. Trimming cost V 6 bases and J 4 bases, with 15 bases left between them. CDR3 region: CSVGDSDLYGYTF. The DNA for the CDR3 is TGCAGCGTCGGGGACTCCGACCTCTATGGCTACACCTTC.

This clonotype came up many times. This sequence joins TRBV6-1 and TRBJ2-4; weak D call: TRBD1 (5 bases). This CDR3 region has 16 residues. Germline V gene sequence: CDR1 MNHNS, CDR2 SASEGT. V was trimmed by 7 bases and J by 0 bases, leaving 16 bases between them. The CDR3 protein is CASTTTDTLAKNIQYF. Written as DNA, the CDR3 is TGTGCCAGCACTACGACAGACACCTTAGCCAAAAACATTCAGTACTTC.

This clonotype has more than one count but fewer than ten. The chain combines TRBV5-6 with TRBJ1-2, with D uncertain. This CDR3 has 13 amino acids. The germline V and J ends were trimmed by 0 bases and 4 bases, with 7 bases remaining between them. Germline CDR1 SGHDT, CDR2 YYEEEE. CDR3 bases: TGTGCCAGCAGCTTGGACCTTCTCTATGGCTACACCTTC. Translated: CASSLDLLYGYTF. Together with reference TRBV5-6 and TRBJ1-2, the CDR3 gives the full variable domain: DAGVTQSPTHLIKTRGQQVTLRCSPKSGHDTVSWYQQALGQGPQFIFQYYEEEERQRGNFPDRFSGHQFPNYSSELNVNALLLGDSALYLCASSLDLLYGYTFGSGTRLTVV.

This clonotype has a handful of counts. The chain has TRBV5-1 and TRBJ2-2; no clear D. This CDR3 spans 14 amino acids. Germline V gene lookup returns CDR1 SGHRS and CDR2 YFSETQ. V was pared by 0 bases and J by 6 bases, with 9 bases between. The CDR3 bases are TGCGCCAGCAGCTTGGACCCAAATCCCGGGGAGCTGTTTTTT. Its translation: CASSLDPNPGELFF.

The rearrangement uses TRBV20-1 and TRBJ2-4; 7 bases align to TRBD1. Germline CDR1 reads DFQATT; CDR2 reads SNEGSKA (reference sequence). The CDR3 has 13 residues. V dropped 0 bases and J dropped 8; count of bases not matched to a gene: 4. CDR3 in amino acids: CSARDTGVDIQYF. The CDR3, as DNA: TGCAGTGCTAGAGACACAGGGGTGGACATTCAGTACTTC.

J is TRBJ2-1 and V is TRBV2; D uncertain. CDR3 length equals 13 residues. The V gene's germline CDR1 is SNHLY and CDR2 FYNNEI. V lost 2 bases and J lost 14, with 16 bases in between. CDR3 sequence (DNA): TGTGCCAGCAGTGAATCCTGGGTCCCGGTGGAGTTCTTC. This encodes CASSESWVPVEFF.

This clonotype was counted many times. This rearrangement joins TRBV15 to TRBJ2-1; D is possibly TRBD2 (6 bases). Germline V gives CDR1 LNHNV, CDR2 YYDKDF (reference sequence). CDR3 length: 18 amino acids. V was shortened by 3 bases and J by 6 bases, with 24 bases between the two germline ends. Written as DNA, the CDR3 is TGTGCCACCAGCAGTTATCTGGGGGGATTAGTTCGAGGCAATGAGCAGTTCTTC. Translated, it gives CATSSYLGGLVRGNEQFF.

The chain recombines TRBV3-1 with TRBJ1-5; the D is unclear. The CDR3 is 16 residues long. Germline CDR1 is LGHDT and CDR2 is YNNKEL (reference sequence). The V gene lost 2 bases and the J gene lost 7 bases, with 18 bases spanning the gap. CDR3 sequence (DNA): TGTGCCAGCAGCCAAAGGGTATCCGGCCTTCTGCAGCCCCAGCATTTT. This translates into CASSQRVSGLLQPQHF.

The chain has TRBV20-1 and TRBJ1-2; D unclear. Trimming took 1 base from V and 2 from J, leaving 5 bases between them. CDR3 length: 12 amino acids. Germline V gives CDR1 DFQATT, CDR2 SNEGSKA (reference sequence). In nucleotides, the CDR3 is TGCAGTGCTAGAGGCTTAAACTATGGCTACACCTTC. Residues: CSARGLNYGYTF.

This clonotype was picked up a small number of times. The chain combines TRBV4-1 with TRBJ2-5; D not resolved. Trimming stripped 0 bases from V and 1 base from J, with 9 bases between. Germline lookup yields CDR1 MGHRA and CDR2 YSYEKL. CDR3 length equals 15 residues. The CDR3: CASSQDVDLQETQYF. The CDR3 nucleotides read TGCGCCAGCAGCCAAGATGTTGATCTCCAAGAGACCCAGTACTTC.

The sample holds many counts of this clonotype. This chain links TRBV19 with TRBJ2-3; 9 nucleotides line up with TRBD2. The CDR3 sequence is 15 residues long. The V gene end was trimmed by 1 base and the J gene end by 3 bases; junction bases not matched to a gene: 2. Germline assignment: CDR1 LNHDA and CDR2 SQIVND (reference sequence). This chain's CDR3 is CASSIASGGTDTQYF. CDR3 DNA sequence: TGTGCCAGTAGTATAGCGAGCGGGGGGACAGATACGCAGTATTTT. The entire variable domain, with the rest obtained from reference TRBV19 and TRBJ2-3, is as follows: DGGITQSPKYLFRKEGQNVTLSCEQNLNHDAMYWYRQDPGQGLRLIYYSQIVNDFQKGDIAEGYSVSREKKESFPLTVTSAQKNPTAFYLCASSIASGGTDTQYFGPGTRLTVL.

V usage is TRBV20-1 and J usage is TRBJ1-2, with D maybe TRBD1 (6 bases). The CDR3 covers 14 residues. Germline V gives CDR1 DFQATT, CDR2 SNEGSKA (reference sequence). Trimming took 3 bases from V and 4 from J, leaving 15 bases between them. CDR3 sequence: CSARVRDTVYGYTF. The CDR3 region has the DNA TGCAGTGCTAGGGTTCGGGACACCGTCTATGGCTACACCTTC.

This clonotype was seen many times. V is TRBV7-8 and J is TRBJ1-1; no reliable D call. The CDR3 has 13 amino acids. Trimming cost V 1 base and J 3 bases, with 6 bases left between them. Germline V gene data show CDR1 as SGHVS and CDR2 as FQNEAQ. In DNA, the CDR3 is TGTGCCAGCAGCTTAGGGCACTACACTGAAGCTTTCTTT. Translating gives CASSLGHYTEAFF.

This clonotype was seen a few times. CDR3 DNA sequence: TGTGCCAGCAGGTCGACAGGGGGGATTGCGACTAATGAAAAACTGTTTTTT. As protein: CASRSTGGIATNEKLFF. The chain recombines TRBV6-6 with TRBJ1-4; 9 positions match TRBD1. CDR3 length: 17 amino acids. V was clipped by 6 bases and J by 2 bases; unmatched bases: 10. In germline, CDR1 is MNHNY, CDR2 SVGAGI (reference sequence).

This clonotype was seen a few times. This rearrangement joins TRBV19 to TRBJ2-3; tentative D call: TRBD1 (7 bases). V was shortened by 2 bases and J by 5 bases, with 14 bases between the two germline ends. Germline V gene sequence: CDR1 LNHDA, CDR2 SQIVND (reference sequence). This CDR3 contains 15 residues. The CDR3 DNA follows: TGTGCCAGTAGTATATTTGACAGGGAGGAAGATACGCAGTATTTT. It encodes CASSIFDREEDTQYF.